These 23 T cell receptor beta chains were all obtained from the same sample, sequenced in a study of cytomegalovirus exposure and HLA in healthy donors. PCR employed 60 Vbeta and 13 Jbeta primers. Sequencing used immunoSEQ multiplex PCR; TCRdb keeps in-frame clones, though not all of them. The top ten hold roughly 6% of the sample, which has some 150,000 clones, less than 85% seen once. Sequences were obtained from PBMCs. These receptors were collected from a man between 50 and 59 years old in good health and CMV-seropositive.

The rearrangement links TRBV11-2 to TRBJ2-6; TRBD2 might be the D (6 bases). The CDR3 loop spans 16 amino acids. With 7 bases removed from V and 0 bases from J, the gap between germline ends came to 13 bases. The germline gives CDR1 SGHAT, CDR2 FQNNGV. The DNA of the CDR3 is TGTGCCAGCATCGGAGGGGCCGGCTCTGGGGCCAACGTCCTGACTTTC. Amino acid sequence: CASIGGAGSGANVLTF.

The gene calls are TRBV5-1 and TRBJ1-1, with a weak D call TRBD1 (5 bases). CDR3 length: 15 amino acids. Germline CDR1 SGHRS, CDR2 YFSETQ. Trimming removed 3 bases at V and 2 bases at J, with 14 bases between. The CDR3 protein is CASSSSRGVNTEAFF. The CDR3, as DNA: TGCGCCAGCAGCTCTTCCCGGGGGGTTAACACTGAAGCTTTCTTT.

V is TRBV6-1 and J is TRBJ1-2; D gene ambiguous. The CDR3 is 12 amino acids. Germline CDR1 MNHNS, CDR2 SASEGT. Trimming took 3 bases from V and 8 from J, leaving 10 bases between them. The DNA for the CDR3 is TGTGCCAGCAGTGACAGTCTGGAGGGCTACACCTTC. Amino acid sequence: CASSDSLEGYTF.

The rearrangement joins TRBV5-4 to TRBJ1-1; D perhaps matches TRBD1 (6 bases). V was shortened by 4 bases and J by 5 bases, with 18 bases between the two germline ends. The CDR3 spans 15 residues. The germline V gene has CDR1 SGHNT and CDR2 YYREEE (reference sequence). The CDR3, as DNA: TGTGCCAGCAGCGACGGGGGGCGGAGGGGGACTGAAGCTTTCTTT. This encodes CASSDGGRRGTEAFF.

V usage is TRBV28 and J usage is TRBJ2-1; D unresolved. The CDR3 covers 13 residues. The germline V gene has CDR1 MDHEN and CDR2 SYDVKM. With 9 bases removed from V and 0 bases from J, the gap between germline ends came to 9 bases. The CDR3 nucleotides are TGTGCCAGTTATACCTACTCCTACAATGAGCAGTTCTTC. It encodes CASYTYSYNEQFF. The whole variable domain, remainder taken from reference TRBV28 and TRBJ2-1, is DVKVTQSSRYLVKRTGEKVFLECVQDMDHENMFWYRQDPGLGLRLIYFSYDVKMKEKGDIPEGYSVSREKKERFSLILESASTNQTSMYLCASYTYSYNEQFFGPGTRLTVL.

The chain links TRBV2 to TRBJ2-5, with D possibly TRBD1 on 6 matching bases. CDR3 length: 14 residues. The germline gives CDR1 SNHLY, CDR2 FYNNEI. Between the trimmed V and J ends, which lost 7 bases and 5 bases, there was a span of 17 bases. CDR3 sequence reads: CASTGRNRVETQYF. CDR3 DNA sequence: TGTGCCAGCACTGGTCGTAACAGGGTGGAGACCCAGTACTTC.

This sequence joins TRBV5-8 and TRBJ2-4, with D perhaps matching TRBD1 (7 bases). Per germline, CDR1 SGHTS and CDR2 YDEGEE. The CDR3 contains 14 residues. V was trimmed by 5 bases and J by 14 bases, leaving 23 bases between them. CDR3 loop: CASRHRGSPPGEYF. CDR3 sequence (DNA): TGTGCCAGCAGGCACAGGGGTTCTCCTCCGGGGGAGTACTTC.

The chain has TRBV7-3 and TRBJ1-3; D not resolved. Trimming removed 8 bases from V and 2 bases from J, with 7 bases in between. Germline CDR1 SGHTA, CDR2 FQGTGA. This CDR3 is built from 12 residues. The CDR3 spells CASGGAGNTIYF. The CDR3 nucleotides are TGTGCCAGCGGCGGTGCTGGAAACACCATATATTTT. The whole variable domain, filled in from reference TRBV7-3 and TRBJ1-3, reads GAGVSQTPSNKVTEKGKYVELRCDPISGHTALYWYRQSLGQGPEFLIYFQGTGAADDSGLPNDRFFAVRPEGSVSTLKIQRTERGDSAVYLCASGGAGNTIYFGEGSWLTVV.

The rearrangement joins TRBV9 to TRBJ1-1; 12 bases line up with TRBD1. Germline trimming cut 0 bases from V and 5 bases from J; bases unmatched to any gene: 11. In germline, CDR1 is SGDLS, CDR2 YYNGEE. The CDR3 covers 18 residues. The DNA for the CDR3 is TGTGCCAGCAGCGTAGTCGACCCGGGACAGGGGGCTTGGACTGAAGCTTTCTTT. Protein product: CASSVVDPGQGAWTEAFF.

The chain links TRBV5-6 to TRBJ1-2, with D maybe TRBD1 (6 bases). Trimming cost V 4 bases and J 8 bases, with 21 bases left between them. CDR1 SGHDT and CDR2 YYEEEE come from the germline V gene. The CDR3 spans 15 residues. The CDR3 region is CASSLGGGGGWGYTF. CDR3 DNA sequence: TGTGCCAGCAGCCTCGGAGGAGGGGGGGGCTGGGGCTACACCTTC.

This clone was detected a few times. The rearrangement joins TRBV7-8 to TRBJ2-7; D ambiguous. Trimming took off 0 bases at V and 2 bases at J, with 11 bases between the two ends. The CDR3 is made up of 15 amino acids. Germline V gene sequence: CDR1 SGHVS, CDR2 FQNEAQ. The CDR3 protein is CASSLAGESAYEQYF. The CDR3 DNA reads as TGTGCCAGCAGCTTAGCTGGAGAATCGGCCTACGAGCAGTACTTC.

This chain links TRBV27 with TRBJ2-2; 7 nucleotides agree with TRBD2. The CDR3 has 17 residues. Germline-derived CDR1 and CDR2 are MNHEY and SMNVEV (reference sequence). The V gene end was trimmed by 2 bases and the J gene end by 3 bases; junction bases not matched to a gene: 9. The DNA of the CDR3 is TGTGCCAGCAGTTTAGGGCTAGCGGAGCCCTACACCGGGGAGCTGTTTTTT. It is translated as CASSLGLAEPYTGELFF.

The chain combines TRBV9 with TRBJ2-1; a possible D gene is TRBD2 (5 bases). This CDR3 is built from 15 residues. The V end was cut by 0 bases, the J end by 9 bases, with 16 bases between. Germline V CDR1 and CDR2: SGDLS, YYNGEE. CDR3 DNA sequence: TGTGCCAGCAGCGTAGTAGGAGGCGTTTCGGGTGAGCAGTTCTTC. It is translated as CASSVVGGVSGEQFF.

This clone was observed once. The chain is built from TRBV9 and TRBJ1-4, with a tentative D call TRBD1 (5 bases). The CDR3 sequence is 15 residues long. V lost 6 bases, J lost 8 bases, and 20 bases lay in between. The germline V gene has CDR1 SGDLS and CDR2 YYNGEE. In nucleotides, the CDR3 is TGTGCCAGCAACCCGGGCGGGGGGTTGGGCGAAAAACTGTTTTTT. Encoded protein: CASNPGGGLGEKLFF.

The genes are TRBV5-1 and TRBJ2-7; possibly TRBD1 for D (5 bases). The germline V gene encodes CDR1 SGHRS and CDR2 YFSETQ. The CDR3 extends over 16 amino acids. V lost 5 bases to trimming and J lost 3 bases, with 21 bases between them. CDR3 amino acids: CASSKIRAGFDYEQYF. CDR3 DNA sequence: TGCGCCAGCAGTAAAATTAGGGCAGGGTTCGACTACGAGCAGTACTTC.

The chain uses TRBV6-1 and TRBJ2-7; 7 nucleotides match TRBD2. Germline values: CDR1 MNHNS, CDR2 SASEGT. The CDR3 consists of 14 residues. Losses at the gene ends were 10 bases for V and 4 bases for J; bases not matched to a gene: 13. The CDR3, as DNA: TGTGCCACCCAGAGCGGGATAGGTATATACGAGCAGTACTTC. Amino acid sequence: CATQSGIGIYEQYF.

This chain joins TRBV5-4 and TRBJ1-4; TRBD1 might be the D (5 bases). This CDR3 is 15 amino acids long. V was trimmed by 0 bases and J by 4 bases, leaving 10 bases between them. Germline V gene sequence: CDR1 SGHNT, CDR2 YYREEE (reference sequence). The CDR3 coding sequence is TGTGCCAGCAGCTTGGCTTCGGGGGGTAATGAAAAACTGTTTTTT. Its protein product is CASSLASGGNEKLFF.

The V call is TRBV5-1, the J call TRBJ1-5; 7 bases line up with TRBD1. The germline V gene encodes CDR1 SGHRS and CDR2 YFSETQ. The CDR3 loop spans 13 amino acids. After removal of 5 bases from V and 3 bases from J, the junction contained 2 bases not matched to a gene. The CDR3 loop is CASRQGINQPQHF. CDR3 nucleotide sequence: TGCGCCAGCAGACAGGGGATCAATCAGCCCCAGCATTTT.

This clone was counted once. The rearrangement links TRBV5-1 to TRBJ1-1; D possibly corresponds to TRBD1 (5 bases). The germline CDR1 and CDR2 sequences are SGHRS and YFSETQ. CDR3 length equals 15 residues. V was clipped by 0 bases and J by 0 bases, with 9 bases between them. The CDR3 sequence is CASSLAGGMNTEAFF. CDR3 nucleotides: TGCGCCAGCAGCTTGGCCGGGGGAATGAACACTGAAGCTTTCTTT. The whole variable domain, filled in from reference TRBV5-1 and TRBJ1-1, reads KAGVTQTPRYLIKTRGQQVTLSCSPISGHRSVSWYQQTPGQGLQFLFEYFSETQRNKGNFPGRFSGRQFSNSRSEMNVSTLELGDSALYLCASSLAGGMNTEAFFGQGTRLTVV.

The chain links TRBV7-2 to TRBJ2-7; 8 bases are shared with TRBD1. CDR1 and CDR2 (germline): SGHTA, FQGNSA. The CDR3 consists of 17 residues. With V trimmed by 4 bases and J by 5 bases, 16 bases remained unmatched. CDR3 loop: CASSSYIGLDRENEQYF. In DNA form, the CDR3 reads TGTGCCAGCAGCTCTTATATTGGCCTGGACAGGGAAAACGAGCAGTACTTC. Complete variable domain (other parts from reference TRBV7-2 and TRBJ2-7): GAGVSQSPSNKVTEKGKDVELRCDPISGHTALYWYRQSLGQGLEFLIYFQGNSAPDKSGLPSDRFSAERTGGSVSTLTIQRTQQEDSAVYLCASSSYIGLDRENEQYFGPGTRLTVT.

In its sample, this clone was seen a few times. V is TRBV7-2 and J is TRBJ2-7; 8 bases map to TRBD2. V trimming: 4 bases; J trimming: 4 bases; junction bases outside the gene matches: 3. The CDR3 is made up of 13 amino acids. Germline loops: CDR1 SGHTA, CDR2 FQGNSA. Here the CDR3 DNA reads TGTGCCAGCAGCTCTGGACTAGCTTACGAGCAGTACTTC. This encodes CASSSGLAYEQYF.

The chain links TRBV19 to TRBJ1-1, with 8 positions matching TRBD1. This CDR3 spans 15 amino acids. V was clipped by 3 bases and J by 4 bases; unmatched bases: 7. CDR1 LNHDA and CDR2 SQIVND come from the germline V gene (reference sequence). CDR3 sequence: CASSIGRGLGTEAFF. The DNA of the CDR3 is TGTGCCAGTAGTATCGGCAGGGGGCTGGGCACTGAAGCTTTCTTT.

The CDR3 DNA is TGTGCCAGCAGTTTATTCGCCGGACAGGGGGATCCCCAGCATTTT. It translates to CASSLFAGQGDPQHF. The chain is built from TRBV28 and TRBJ1-5; 10 bases line up with TRBD1. The junction had 7 bases not matched to a gene; V was cut back by 1 base and J by 10 bases. Germline V gene data show CDR1 as MDHEN and CDR2 as SYDVKM. The CDR3 is 15 residues long.